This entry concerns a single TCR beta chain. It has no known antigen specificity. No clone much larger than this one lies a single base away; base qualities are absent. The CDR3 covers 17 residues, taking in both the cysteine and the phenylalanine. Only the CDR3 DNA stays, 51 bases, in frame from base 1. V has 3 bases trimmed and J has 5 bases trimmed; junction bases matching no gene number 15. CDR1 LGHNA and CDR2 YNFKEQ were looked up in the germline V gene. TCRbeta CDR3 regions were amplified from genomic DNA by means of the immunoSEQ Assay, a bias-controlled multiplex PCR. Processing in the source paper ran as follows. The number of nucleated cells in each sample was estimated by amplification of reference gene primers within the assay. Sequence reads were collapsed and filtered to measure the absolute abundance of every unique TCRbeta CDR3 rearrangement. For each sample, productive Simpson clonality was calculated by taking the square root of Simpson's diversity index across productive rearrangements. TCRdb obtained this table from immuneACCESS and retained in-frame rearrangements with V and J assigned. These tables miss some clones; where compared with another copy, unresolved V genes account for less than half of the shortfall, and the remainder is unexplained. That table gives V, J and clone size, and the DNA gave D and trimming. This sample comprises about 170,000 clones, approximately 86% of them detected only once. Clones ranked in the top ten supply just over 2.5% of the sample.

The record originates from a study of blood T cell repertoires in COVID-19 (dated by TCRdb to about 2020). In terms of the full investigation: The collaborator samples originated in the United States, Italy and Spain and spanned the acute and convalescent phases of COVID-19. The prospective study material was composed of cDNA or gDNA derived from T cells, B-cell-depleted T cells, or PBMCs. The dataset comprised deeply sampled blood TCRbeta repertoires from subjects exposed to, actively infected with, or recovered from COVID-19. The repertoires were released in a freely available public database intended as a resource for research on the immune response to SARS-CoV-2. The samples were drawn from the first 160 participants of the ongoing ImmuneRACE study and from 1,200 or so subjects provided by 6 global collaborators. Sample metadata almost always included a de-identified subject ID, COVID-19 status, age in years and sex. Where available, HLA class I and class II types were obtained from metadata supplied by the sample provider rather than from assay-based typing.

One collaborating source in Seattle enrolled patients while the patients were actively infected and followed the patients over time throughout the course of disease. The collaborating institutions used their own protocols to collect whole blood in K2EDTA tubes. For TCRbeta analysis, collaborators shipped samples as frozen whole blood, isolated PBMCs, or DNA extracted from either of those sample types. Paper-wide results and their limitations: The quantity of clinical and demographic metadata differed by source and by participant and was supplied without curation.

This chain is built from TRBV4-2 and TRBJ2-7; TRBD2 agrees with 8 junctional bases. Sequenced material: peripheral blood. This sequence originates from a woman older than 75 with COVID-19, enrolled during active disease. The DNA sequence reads TGTGCCAGCAGCCAGGGCCCCGGACTAGCAGGTAAACACGAGCAGTACTTC. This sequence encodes CASSQGPGLAGKHEQYF.